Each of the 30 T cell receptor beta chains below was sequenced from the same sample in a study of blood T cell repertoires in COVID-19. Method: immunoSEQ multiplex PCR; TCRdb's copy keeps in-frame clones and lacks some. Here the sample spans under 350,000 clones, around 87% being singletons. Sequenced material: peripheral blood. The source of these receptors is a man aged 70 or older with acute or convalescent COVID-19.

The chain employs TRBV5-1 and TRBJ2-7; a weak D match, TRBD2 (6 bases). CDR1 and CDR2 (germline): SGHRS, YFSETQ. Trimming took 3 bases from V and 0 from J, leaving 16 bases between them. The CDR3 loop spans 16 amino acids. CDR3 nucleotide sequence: TGCGCCAGCAGCTACCTGGGACTCGGGAGCTCCTACGAGCAGTACTTC. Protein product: CASSYLGLGSSYEQYF. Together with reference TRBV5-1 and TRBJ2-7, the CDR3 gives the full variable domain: KAGVTQTPRYLIKTRGQQVTLSCSPISGHRSVSWYQQTPGQGLQFLFEYFSETQRNKGNFPGRFSGRQFSNSRSEMNVSTLELGDSALYLCASSYLGLGSSYEQYFGPGTRLTVT.

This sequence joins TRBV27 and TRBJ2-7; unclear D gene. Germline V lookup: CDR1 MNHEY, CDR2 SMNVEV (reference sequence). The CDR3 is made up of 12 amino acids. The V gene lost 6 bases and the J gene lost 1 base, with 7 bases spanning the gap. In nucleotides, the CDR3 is TGTGCCAGCAGCCTTCTTTCCTACGAGCAGTACTTC. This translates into CASSLLSYEQYF.

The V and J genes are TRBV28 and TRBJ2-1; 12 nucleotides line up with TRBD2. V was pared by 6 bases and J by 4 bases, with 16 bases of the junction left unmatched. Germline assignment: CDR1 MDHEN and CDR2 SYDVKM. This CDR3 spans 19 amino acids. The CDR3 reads CASSRSRAQTSGGYNEQFF. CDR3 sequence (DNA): TGTGCCAGCAGCCGCAGTCGTGCTCAAACTAGCGGGGGGTACAATGAGCAGTTCTTC.

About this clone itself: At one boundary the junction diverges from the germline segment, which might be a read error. The CDR3 sequence is CASSQQVEERFLF. In DNA form, the CDR3 reads TGTGCCAGCAGCCAACAGGTGGAGGAGAGGTTCCTCTTC. The chain links TRBV4-2 to TRBJ2-1, with D possibly being TRBD2 (5 bases). Germline assignment: CDR1 LGHNA and CDR2 YNFKEQ. This CDR3 has 13 amino acids.

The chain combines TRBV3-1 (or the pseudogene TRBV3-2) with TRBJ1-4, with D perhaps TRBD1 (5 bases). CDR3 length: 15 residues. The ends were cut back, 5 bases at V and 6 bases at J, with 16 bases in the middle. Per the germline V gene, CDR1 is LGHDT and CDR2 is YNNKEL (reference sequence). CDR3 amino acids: CASSATVEIHEKLFF. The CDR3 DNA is TGTGCCAGCAGCGCGACAGTGGAAATACATGAAAAACTGTTTTTT.

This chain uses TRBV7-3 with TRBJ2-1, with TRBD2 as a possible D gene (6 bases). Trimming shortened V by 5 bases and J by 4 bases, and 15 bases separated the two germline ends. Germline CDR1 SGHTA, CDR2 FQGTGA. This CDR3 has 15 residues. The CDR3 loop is CASSRSGPTYNEQFF. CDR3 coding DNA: TGTGCCAGCAGCCGAAGCGGGCCCACTTACAATGAGCAGTTCTTC.

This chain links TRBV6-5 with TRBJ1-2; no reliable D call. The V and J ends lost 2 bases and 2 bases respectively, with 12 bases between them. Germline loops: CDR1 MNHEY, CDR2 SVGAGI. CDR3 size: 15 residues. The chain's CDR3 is CASSYLGSVNYGYTF. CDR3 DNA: TGTGCCAGCAGTTACCTAGGCAGTGTGAACTATGGCTACACCTTC.

CDR3 DNA: TGTGCCAGTAGTATGGGGACAGCTAATTCACCCCTCCACTTT. Amino acid sequence: CASSMGTANSPLHF. This chain links TRBV19 with TRBJ1-6, with 7 nucleotides matching TRBD1. Unmatched junction bases numbered 2, after V lost 3 bases and J lost 6 bases. This CDR3 region has 14 residues. CDR1 and CDR2 from the germline V gene are LNHDA and SQIVND (reference sequence). Based on the CDR3 plus reference TRBV19 and TRBJ1-6, the full variable domain is DGGITQSPKYLFRKEGQNVTLSCEQNLNHDAMYWYRQDPGQGLRLIYYSQIVNDFQKGDIAEGYSVSREKKESFPLTVTSAQKNPTAFYLCASSMGTANSPLHFGNGTRLTVT.

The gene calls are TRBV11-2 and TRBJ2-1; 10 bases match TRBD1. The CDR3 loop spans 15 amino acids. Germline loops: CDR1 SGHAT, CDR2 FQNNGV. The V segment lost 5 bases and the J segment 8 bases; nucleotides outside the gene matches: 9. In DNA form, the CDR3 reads TGTGCCAGCAGCATAGCCCCGGGACAGGGGTATGAGCAGTTCTTC. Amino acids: CASSIAPGQGYEQFF.

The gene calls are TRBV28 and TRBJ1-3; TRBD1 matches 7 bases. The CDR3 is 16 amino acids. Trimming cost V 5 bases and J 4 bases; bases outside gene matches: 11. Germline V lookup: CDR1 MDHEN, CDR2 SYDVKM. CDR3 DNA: TGTGCCAGCAGTCGCCCGGGACAGACTACGGGAAACACCATATATTTT. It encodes CASSRPGQTTGNTIYF.

The CDR3 DNA reads TGCAGTGCTAGAGTTCCGCCGGCCCAGCATTTT. This translates into CSARVPPAQHF. The chain combines TRBV20-1 with TRBJ1-5; D gene unclear. This CDR3 has 11 residues. Trimming removed 1 base at V and 11 bases at J, with 9 bases between. The germline V gene has CDR1 DFQATT and CDR2 SNEGSKA (reference sequence).

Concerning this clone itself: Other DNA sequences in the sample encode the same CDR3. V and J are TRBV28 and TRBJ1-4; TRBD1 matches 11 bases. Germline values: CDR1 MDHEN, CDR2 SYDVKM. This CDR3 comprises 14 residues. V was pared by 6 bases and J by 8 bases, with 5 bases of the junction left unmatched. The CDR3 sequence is CASSLGTGGEKLFF. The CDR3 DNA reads TGTGCCAGCAGCCTCGGGACAGGGGGGGAAAAACTGTTTTTT.

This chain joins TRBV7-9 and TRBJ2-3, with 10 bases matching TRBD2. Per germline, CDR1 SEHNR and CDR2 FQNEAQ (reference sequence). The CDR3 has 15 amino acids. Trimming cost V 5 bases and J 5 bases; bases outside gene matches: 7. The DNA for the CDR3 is TGTGCCAGCAGCCTTCTAGCGGGAGTGGTAGATACGCAGTATTTT. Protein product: CASSLLAGVVDTQYF.

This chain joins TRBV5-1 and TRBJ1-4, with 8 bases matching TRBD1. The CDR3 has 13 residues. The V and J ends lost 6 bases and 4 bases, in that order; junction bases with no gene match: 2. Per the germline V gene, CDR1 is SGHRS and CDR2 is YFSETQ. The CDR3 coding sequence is TGCGCCAGCACGACAGGGGATAATGAAAAACTGTTTTTT. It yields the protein CASTTGDNEKLFF.

The CDR3 is CASSTRREEETQYF. As DNA, the CDR3 is TGTGCCAGCAGTACGCGGCGGGAGGAGGAGACCCAGTACTTC. The rearrangement uses TRBV28 and TRBJ2-5; 8 nucleotides match TRBD2. Germline V lookup: CDR1 MDHEN, CDR2 SYDVKM. This CDR3 contains 14 residues. Losses at the gene ends were 5 bases for V and 5 bases for J; bases not matched to a gene: 7.

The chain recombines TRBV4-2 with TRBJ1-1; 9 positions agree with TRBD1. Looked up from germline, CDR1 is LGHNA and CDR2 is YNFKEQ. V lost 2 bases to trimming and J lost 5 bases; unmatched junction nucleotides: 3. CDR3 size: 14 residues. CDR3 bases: TGTGCCAGCAGCCAACCGGGACAGGGAACTGAAGCTTTCTTT. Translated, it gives CASSQPGQGTEAFF.

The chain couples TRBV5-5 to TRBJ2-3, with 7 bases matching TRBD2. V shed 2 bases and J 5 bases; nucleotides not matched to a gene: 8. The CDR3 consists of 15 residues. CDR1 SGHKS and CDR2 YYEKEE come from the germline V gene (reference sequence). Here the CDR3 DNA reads TGTGCCAGCAGCTTTACTGGGGGGGTGAAAGATACGCAGTATTTT. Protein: CASSFTGGVKDTQYF.

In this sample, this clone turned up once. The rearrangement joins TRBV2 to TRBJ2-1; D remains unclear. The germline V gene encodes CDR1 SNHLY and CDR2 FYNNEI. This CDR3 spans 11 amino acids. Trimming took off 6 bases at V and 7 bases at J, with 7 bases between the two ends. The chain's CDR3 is CASRRYNEQFF. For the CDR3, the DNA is TGTGCCAGCAGGCGGTATAATGAGCAGTTCTTC.

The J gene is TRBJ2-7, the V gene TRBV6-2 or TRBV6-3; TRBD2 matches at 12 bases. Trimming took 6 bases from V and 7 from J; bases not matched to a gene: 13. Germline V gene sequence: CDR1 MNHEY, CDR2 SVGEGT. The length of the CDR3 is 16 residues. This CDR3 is CASSQLAGGRMGEQYF. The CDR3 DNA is TGTGCCAGCAGCCAACTAGCGGGGGGCCGTATGGGGGAGCAGTACTTC.

This chain's CDR3 is CASSSGSQETQYF. The CDR3 nucleotides read TGTGCCAGCTCCTCTGGGAGCCAAGAGACCCAGTACTTC. V usage is TRBV18 and J usage is TRBJ2-5; perhaps TRBD2 as D (5 bases). The V end lost 6 bases, the J end lost 1 base, and 9 bases lay between the germline ends. CDR3 length equals 13 residues. Germline V gene lookup returns CDR1 KGHSH and CDR2 LQKENI.

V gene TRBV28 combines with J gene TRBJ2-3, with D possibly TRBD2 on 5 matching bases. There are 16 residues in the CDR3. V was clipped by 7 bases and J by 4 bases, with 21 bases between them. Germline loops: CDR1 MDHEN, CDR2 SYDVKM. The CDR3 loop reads CASIGSLQTEADTQYF. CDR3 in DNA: TGTGCCAGCATCGGCTCCCTCCAGACGGAGGCAGATACGCAGTATTTT.

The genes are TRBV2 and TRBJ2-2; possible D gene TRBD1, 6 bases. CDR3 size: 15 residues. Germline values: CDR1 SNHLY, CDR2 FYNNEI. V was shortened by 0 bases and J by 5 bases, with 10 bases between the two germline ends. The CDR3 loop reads CASSEAVRGTGELFF. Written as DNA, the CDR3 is TGTGCCAGCAGTGAAGCGGTGAGGGGGACCGGGGAGCTGTTTTTT.

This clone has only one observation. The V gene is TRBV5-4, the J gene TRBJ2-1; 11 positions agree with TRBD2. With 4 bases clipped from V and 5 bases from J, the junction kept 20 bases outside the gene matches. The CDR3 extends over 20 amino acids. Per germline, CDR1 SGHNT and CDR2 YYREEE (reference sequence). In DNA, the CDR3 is TGTGCCAGCAGCCCACTACGGGGGGGTAGCGGGAGGGCGAACGACAATGAGCAGTTCTTC. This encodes CASSPLRGGSGRANDNEQFF.

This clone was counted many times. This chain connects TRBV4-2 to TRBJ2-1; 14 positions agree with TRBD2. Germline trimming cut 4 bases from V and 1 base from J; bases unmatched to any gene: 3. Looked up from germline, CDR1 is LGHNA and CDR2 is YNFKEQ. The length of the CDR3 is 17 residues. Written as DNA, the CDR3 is TGTGCCAGCAGCCCCCGACTAGCGGGAGGGTCCTACAATGAGCAGTTCTTC. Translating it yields CASSPRLAGGSYNEQFF.

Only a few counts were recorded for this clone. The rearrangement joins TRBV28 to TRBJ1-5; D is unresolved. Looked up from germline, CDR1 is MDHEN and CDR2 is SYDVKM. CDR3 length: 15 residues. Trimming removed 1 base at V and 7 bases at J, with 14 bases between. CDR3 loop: CASSLSVATGQPQHF. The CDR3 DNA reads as TGTGCCAGCAGTTTATCTGTGGCCACGGGGCAGCCCCAGCATTTT.

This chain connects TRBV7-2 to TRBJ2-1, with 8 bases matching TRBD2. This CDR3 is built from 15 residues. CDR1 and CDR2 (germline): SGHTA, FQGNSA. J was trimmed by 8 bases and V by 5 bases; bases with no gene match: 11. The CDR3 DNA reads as TGTGCCAGCAGCCCCGGGGGGGGGAGGAGCTATGAGCAGTTCTTC. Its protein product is CASSPGGGRSYEQFF.

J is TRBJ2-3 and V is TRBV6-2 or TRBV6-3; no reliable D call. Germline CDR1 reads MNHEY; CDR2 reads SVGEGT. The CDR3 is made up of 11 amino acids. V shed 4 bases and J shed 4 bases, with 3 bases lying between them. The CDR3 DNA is TGTGCCAGCAGTTTCGCAGATACGCAGTATTTT. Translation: CASSFADTQYF.

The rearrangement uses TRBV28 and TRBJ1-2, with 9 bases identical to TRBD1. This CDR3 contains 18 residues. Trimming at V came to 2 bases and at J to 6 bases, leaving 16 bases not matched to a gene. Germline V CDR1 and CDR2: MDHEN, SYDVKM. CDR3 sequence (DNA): TGTGCCAGCAGTTTAGCCCTTCGGGGGACAGGGTACATGCATGGCTACACCTTC. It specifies CASSLALRGTGYMHGYTF.

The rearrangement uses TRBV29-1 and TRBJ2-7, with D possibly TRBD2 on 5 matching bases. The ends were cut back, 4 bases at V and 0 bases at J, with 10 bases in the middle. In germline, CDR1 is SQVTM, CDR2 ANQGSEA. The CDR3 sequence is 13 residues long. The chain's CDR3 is CSVVGGRSYEQYF. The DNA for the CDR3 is TGCAGCGTTGTAGGAGGCCGCTCCTACGAGCAGTACTTC.

CDR3: CASSFRTGGDYTF. Here the CDR3 DNA reads TGTGCCAGTAGTTTCCGGACAGGGGGCGACTACACCTTC. The chain uses TRBV19 and TRBJ1-2; 11 bases align to TRBD1. CDR1 is LNHDA and CDR2 is SQIVND in the germline V gene (reference sequence). Trimming removed 5 bases from V and 10 bases from J; junction bases left unmatched: 6. The CDR3 covers 13 residues.